The rows below give T cell receptor beta chains drawn from one sample of a study of PD-1 blockade in classical Hodgkin lymphoma. This table comes from immunoSEQ multiplex PCR, and its TCRdb copy is limited to in-frame clones, with some not included. The data contain about 110,000 clones, roughly nine tenths of them seen just once; the ten biggest clones take up nearly 20%. Sample: peripheral blood mononuclear cells (PBMCs), taken before the second cycle of nivolumab. These receptors all stem from a human donor with classical Hodgkin lymphoma. CDR3s include the opening cysteine and the closing phenylalanine or tryptophan. A D gene is named only where the DNA matches it firmly. Some rows mark clone size as missing; the rest say once, few, many or name a class of expanded clone.

>few|TRBV11-2|TRBJ1-3|-
CASSLIRGTGNTIYF
TGTGCCAGCAGCTTAATCCGGGGGACTGGAAACACCATATATTTT
>-|TRBV6-5|TRBJ1-2|TRBD1
CASSYPGQGMYGYTF
TGTGCCAGCAGTTACCCGGGACAGGGGATGTATGGCTACACCTTC
>-|TRBV11-2|TRBJ2-1|TRBD1
CASSLDRGSYNEQFF
TGTGCCAGCAGCCTGGACAGGGGATCCTACAATGAGCAGTTCTTC
>-|TRBV7-2|TRBJ2-7|-
CASSLRRGDEQYF
TGTGCCAGCAGCTTAAGAAGGGGGGACGAGCAGTACTTC
>-|TRBV7-2|TRBJ1-5|-
CASSLGGFRNQPQHF
TGTGCCAGCAGCTTAGGGGGCTTTCGCAATCAGCCCCAGCATTTT
>-|TRBV4-1|TRBJ2-1|TRBD2
CASSPIGGLAGDPPSYNEQFF
TGCGCCAGCAGCCCAATAGGCGGACTAGCGGGAGATCCCCCCTCTTACAATGAGCAGTTCTTC
>-|TRBV5-8|TRBJ1-1|-
CASSPGTPVKHTEAFF
TGTGCCAGCAGCCCCGGGACACCCGTGAAACACACTGAAGCTTTCTTT
>-|TRBV29-1|TRBJ1-1|-
CSVVWGSNTEAFF
TGCAGCGTTGTGTGGGGTTCGAACACTGAAGCTTTCTTT
>-|TRBV5-4|TRBJ2-7|TRBD2
CASSGGVAEAGYEQYF
TGTGCCAGCAGCGGGGGGGTGGCGGAGGCTGGCTACGAGCAGTACTTC
>once|TRBV28|TRBJ1-1|-
CASSPPGPGAFF
TGTGCCAGCAGTCCTCCGGGCCCGGGGGCTTTCTTT
>-|TRBV2|TRBJ1-5|-
CASSEQAGASNQPQHF
TGTGCCAGCAGTGAACAGGCAGGGGCGAGCAATCAGCCCCAGCATTTT
>-|TRBV4-1|TRBJ2-7|-
CASSQGAGGLVYEQYF
TGCGCCAGCAGCCAAGGCGCCGGGGGTCTGGTATACGAGCAGTACTTC
>-|TRBV15|TRBJ2-2|-
CATSSRQVPTGELFF
TGTGCCACCAGCAGTCGACAAGTACCCACCGGGGAGCTGTTTTTT
>-|TRBV5-1|TRBJ2-2|TRBD2
CASSRTSGTNTGELFF
TGCGCCAGCAGCAGGACTAGCGGGACGAACACCGGGGAGCTGTTTTTT
>-|TRBV10-1|TRBJ2-5|-
CASSESTGLETQYF
TGCGCCAGCAGTGAGTCGACAGGCCTGGAGACCCAGTACTTC
>-|TRBV7-9|TRBJ1-1|TRBD1
CASSRLTGQNEAFF
TGTGCCAGCAGCCGACTGACAGGGCAGAATGAAGCTTTCTTT
>-|TRBV7-9|TRBJ1-1|-
CASSYDAAGAEAFF
TGTGCCAGCAGCTATGACGCGGCCGGGGCTGAAGCTTTCTTT
>-|TRBV7-2|TRBJ1-4|TRBD1
CASSSYRGGGRNEKLFF
TGTGCCAGCAGCTCATACAGGGGGGGCGGACGAAATGAAAAACTGTTTTTT
>-|TRBV5-6|TRBJ1-5|-
CASSFGGGLQPQHF
TGTGCCAGCAGCTTTGGGGGAGGGCTTCAGCCCCAGCATTTT
>-|TRBV27|TRBJ2-7|-
CASSLSGGASYEQYF
TGTGCCAGCAGTTTATCGGGCGGGGCCTCCTACGAGCAGTACTTC
>-|TRBV18|TRBJ1-2|TRBD1
CASSPPTRGPYGYTF
TGTGCCAGCTCACCACCAACGAGGGGGCCCTATGGCTACACCTTC
>-|TRBV27|TRBJ1-2|-
CASSLQGNYGYTF
TGTGCCAGCAGTCTACAGGGAAACTATGGCTACACCTTC